This T cell receptor beta chain was documented in a study of shared clonotypes between healthy human individuals. General study results and limits: Estimated richness was generally greater in naive than memory subsets.

As concerns this clone: The antigen is undetermined.

The DNA input per sorted-subset replicate PCR was approximately 210 ng, corresponding to 25,000 to 35,000 T cell genomes. Methods used by the authors: ImmunoSEQ supplied junction-only sequences lacking quality scores, so filtering was different. TCRdb's table, derived via immunoSEQ multiplex PCR, lists solely in-frame clones and lacks some. That table gives V, J and clone size, and the DNA gave D and trimming. The table has roughly 1,800,000 clones, roughly 94% seen once. Cells designated naive CD8 were CD45RO-negative and were positively selected for CCR7, with terminally differentiated effector memory CD45RA+ cells excluded. None of the donors, who were healthy HIV-negative adults, had recently had acute infections or vaccinations. The sequenced sample was naive CD8+ T cells sorted from blood. The TCR sequence derives from a man between 18 and 35 years old in good health.

Here the CDR3 DNA reads TGTGCCAGCAGTTCCTGGTCCTCTGAAGCTTTCTTT. Protein product: CASSSWSSEAFF. The V and J genes are TRBV6-5 and TRBJ1-1, with D unclear. CDR1 MNHEY and CDR2 SVGAGI come from the germline V gene. CDR3 size: 12 residues. The V end lost 4 bases, the J end lost 6 bases, and 9 bases lay between the germline ends.